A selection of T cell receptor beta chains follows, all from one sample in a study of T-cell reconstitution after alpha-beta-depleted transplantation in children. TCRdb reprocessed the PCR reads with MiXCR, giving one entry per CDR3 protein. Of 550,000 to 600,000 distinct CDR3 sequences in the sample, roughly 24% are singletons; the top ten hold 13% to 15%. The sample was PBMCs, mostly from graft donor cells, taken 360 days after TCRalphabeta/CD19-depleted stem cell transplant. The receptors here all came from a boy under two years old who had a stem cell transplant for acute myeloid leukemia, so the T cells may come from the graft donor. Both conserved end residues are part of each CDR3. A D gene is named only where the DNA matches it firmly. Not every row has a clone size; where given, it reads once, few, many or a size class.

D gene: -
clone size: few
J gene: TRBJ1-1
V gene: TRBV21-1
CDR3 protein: CASSRGQQGCCTEAFF
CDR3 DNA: TGTGCCAGCAGCAGAGGGCAACAAGGGTGTTGCACTGAAGCTTTCTTT

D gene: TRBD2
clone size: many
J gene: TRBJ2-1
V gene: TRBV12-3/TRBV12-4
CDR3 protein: CASSLALLAGGGDEQFF
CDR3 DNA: TGTGCCAGCAGTTTAGCGCTCCTAGCGGGGGGAGGCGATGAGCAGTTCTTC

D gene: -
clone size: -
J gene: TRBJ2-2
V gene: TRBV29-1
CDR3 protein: CSVTGRTGELFF
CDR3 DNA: TGCAGCGTAACAGGAAGAACCGGGGAGCTGTTTTTT

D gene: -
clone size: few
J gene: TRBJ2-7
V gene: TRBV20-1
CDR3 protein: CSARERQRTYEQYF
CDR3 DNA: TGCAGTGCTAGAGAAAGACAGAGAACCTACGAGCAGTACTTC

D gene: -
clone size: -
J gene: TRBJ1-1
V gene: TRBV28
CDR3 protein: CASSSGRRNTEAFF
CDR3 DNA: TGTGCCAGCAGTTCGGGCAGGAGAAACACTGAAGCTTTCTTT

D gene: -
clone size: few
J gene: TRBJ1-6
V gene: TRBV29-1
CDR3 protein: CSVVNSPLHF
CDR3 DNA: TGCAGCGTTGTAAACTCACCCCTCCACTTT

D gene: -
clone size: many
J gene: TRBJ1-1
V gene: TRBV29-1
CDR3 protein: CSVEDADTEAFF
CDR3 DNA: TGCAGCGTTGAAGATGCGGACACTGAAGCTTTCTTT

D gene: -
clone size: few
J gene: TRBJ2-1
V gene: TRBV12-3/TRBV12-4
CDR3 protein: CASSRSRDGTYNEQFF
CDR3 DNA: TGTGCCAGCAGCCGAAGCCGGGACGGGACCTACAATGAGCAGTTCTTC

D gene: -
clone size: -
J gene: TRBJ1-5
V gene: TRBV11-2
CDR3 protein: CASSDEGGGPQHF
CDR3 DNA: TGTGCCAGCAGCGATGAAGGGGGTGGGCCCCAGCATTTT

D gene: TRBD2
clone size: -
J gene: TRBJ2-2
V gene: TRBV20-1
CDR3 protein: CSASGGAWSPENTGELFF
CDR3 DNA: TGCAGTGCTAGCGGGGGGGCCTGGTCACCCGAAAACACCGGGGAGCTGTTTTTT

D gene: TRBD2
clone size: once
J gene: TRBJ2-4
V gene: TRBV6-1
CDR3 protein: CASSRGGQTNIQYF
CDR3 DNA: TGTGCCAGCAGTAGGGGAGGGCAGACAAACATTCAGTACTTC

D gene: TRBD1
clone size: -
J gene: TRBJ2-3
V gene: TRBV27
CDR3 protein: CASSGQGRGTQYF
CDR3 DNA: TGTGCCAGCAGCGGACAGGGACGAGGTACGCAGTATTTT

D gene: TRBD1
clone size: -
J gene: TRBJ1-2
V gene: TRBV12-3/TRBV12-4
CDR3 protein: CASRGQGEGYTF
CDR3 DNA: TGTGCCAGCCGGGGACAGGGTGAAGGCTACACCTTC

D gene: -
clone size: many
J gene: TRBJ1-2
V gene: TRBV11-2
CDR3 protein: CASTKRGNYGYTF
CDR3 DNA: TGTGCCAGCACCAAACGGGGCAACTATGGCTACACCTTC

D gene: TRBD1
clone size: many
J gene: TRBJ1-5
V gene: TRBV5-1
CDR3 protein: CASSLQGPDQPQHF
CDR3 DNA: TGCGCCAGCAGCTTACAGGGGCCTGATCAGCCCCAGCATTTT

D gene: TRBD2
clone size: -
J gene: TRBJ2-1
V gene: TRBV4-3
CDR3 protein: CASSQSSAGGSSYNEQFF
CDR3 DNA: TGCGCCAGCAGCCAATCGTCGGCGGGGGGAAGCTCCTACAATGAGCAGTTCTTC

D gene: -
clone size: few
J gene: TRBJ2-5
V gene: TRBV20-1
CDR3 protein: CSARVGLQETQYF
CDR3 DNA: TGCAGTGCTAGAGTTGGGCTACAAGAGACCCAGTACTTC

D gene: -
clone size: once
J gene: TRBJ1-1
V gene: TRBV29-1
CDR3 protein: CSVLVSETEAFF
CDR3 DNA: TGCAGCGTTTTAGTGTCGGAGACTGAAGCTTTCTTT

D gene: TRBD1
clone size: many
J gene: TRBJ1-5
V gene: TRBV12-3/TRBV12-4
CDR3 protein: CASSLTGGNQPQHF
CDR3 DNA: TGTGCCAGCAGTTTGACAGGGGGCAATCAGCCCCAGCATTTT

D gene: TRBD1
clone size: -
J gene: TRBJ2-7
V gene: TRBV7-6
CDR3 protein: CASSVRTGPSYEQYF
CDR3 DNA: TGTGCCAGCAGCGTACGGACAGGCCCTTCCTACGAGCAGTACTTC

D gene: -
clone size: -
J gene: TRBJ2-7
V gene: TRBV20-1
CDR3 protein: CSARDAAGSPSYEQYF
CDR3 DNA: TGCAGTGCTAGAGATGCCGCGGGGAGTCCCTCCTACGAGCAGTACTTC

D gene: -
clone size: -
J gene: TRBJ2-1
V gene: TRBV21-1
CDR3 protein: CASGDRLFSYNEQFF
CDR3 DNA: TGTGCCAGCGGGGACCGACTGTTCTCCTACAATGAGCAGTTCTTC

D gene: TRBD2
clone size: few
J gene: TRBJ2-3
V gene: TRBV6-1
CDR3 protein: CASSLGTSGVLTDTQYF
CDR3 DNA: TGTGCCAGCAGCCTCGGGACTAGCGGGGTACTCACAGATACGCAGTATTTT

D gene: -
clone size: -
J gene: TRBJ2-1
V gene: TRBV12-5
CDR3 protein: CASGLGPPATSSYNEQFF
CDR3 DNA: TGTGCTAGTGGTTTGGGCCCTCCGGCGACTAGCTCCTACAATGAGCAGTTCTTC

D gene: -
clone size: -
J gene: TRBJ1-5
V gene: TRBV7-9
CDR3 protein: CASSRSYDQPQHF
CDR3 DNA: TGTGCCAGCAGCCGGTCCTACGATCAGCCCCAGCATTTT

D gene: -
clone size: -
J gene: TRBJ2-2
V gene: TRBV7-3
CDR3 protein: CASSLIGANTGELFF
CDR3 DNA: TGTGCCAGCAGCTTAATCGGGGCGAACACCGGGGAGCTGTTTTTT

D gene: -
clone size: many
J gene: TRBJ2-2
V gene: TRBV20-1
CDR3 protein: CSARRTTNTGELFF
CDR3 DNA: TGCAGTGCTAGGCGAACAACGAACACCGGGGAGCTGTTTTTT

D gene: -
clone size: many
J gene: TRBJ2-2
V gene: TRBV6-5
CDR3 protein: CASSQTGELFF
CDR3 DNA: TGTGCCAGCAGTCAAACCGGGGAGCTGTTTTTT

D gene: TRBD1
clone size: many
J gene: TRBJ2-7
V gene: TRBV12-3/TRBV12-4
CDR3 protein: CASSTADRPRYEQYF
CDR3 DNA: TGTGCCAGCAGTACCGCGGACAGGCCTCGCTACGAGCAGTACTTC

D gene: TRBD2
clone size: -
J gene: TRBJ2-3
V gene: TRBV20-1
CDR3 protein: CSAKSGGTDTQYF
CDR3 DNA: TGCAGTGCCAAAAGCGGGGGGACAGATACGCAGTATTTT

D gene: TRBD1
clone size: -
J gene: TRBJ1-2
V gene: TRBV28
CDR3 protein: CASTFRDRYYGYTF
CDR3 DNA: TGTGCCAGCACCTTCCGGGACAGGTACTATGGCTACACCTTC

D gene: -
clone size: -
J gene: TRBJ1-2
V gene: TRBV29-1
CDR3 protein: CSVEVLGRGYTF
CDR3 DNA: TGCAGCGTTGAAGTACTGGGACGCGGCTACACCTTC

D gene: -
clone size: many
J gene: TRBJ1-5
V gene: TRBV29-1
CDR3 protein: CSVEVGRGPQHF
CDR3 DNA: TGCAGCGTTGAAGTGGGACGGGGGCCCCAGCATTTT

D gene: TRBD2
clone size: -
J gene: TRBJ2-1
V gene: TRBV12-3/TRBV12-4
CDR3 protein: CASSLLWRGGYEQFF
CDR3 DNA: TGTGCCAGCAGTTTATTGTGGCGGGGGGGGTATGAGCAGTTCTTC

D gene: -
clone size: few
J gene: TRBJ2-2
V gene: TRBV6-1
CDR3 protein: CATALGFATGELFF
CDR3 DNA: TGTGCCACAGCACTGGGATTTGCCACCGGGGAGCTGTTTTTT

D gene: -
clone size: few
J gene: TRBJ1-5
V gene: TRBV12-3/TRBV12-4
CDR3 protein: CASSLALGASQPQHF
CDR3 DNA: TGTGCCAGCAGTTTAGCATTGGGGGCCTCTCAGCCCCAGCATTTT

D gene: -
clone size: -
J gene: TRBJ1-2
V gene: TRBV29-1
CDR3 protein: CSVDLDSFGYGYTF
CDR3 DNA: TGCAGCGTTGATTTGGACAGCTTTGGGTATGGCTACACCTTC

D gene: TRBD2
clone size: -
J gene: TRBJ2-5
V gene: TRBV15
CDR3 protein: CATGELAGAGETQYF
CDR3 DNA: TGTGCCACCGGGGAACTAGCGGGGGCAGGAGAGACCCAGTACTTC

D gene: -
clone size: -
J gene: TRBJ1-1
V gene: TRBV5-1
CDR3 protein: CASSLISSNAEAFF
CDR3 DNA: TGCGCCAGCAGCTTAATTTCGAGTAACGCTGAAGCTTTCTTT

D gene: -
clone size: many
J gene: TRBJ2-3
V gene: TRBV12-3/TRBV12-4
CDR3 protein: CASSLRDNIRDTQYF
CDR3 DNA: TGTGCCAGCAGCCTCCGGGACAATATTCGAGATACGCAGTATTTT

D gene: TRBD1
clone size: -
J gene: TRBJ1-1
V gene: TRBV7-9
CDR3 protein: CASSLQGVHAFF
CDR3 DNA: TGTGCCAGCAGCTTGCAGGGGGTTCACGCTTTCTTT

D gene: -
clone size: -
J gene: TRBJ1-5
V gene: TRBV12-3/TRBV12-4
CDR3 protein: CASSRRQDNQPQHF
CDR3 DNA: TGTGCCAGCAGCCGTAGACAGGACAATCAGCCCCAGCATTTT

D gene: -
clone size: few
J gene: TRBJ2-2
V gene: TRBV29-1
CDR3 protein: CSARGQGGNTGELFF
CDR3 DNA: TGCAGCGCCCGGGGCCAGGGGGGGAACACCGGGGAGCTGTTTTTT

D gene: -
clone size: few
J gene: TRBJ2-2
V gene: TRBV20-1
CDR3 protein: CSAAGRGNTGELFF
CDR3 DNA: TGCAGTGCTGCAGGCCGCGGGAACACCGGGGAGCTGTTTTTT

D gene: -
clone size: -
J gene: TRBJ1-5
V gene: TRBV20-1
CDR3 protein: CSARGTGINQPQHF
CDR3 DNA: TGCAGTGCTAGAGGGACGGGTATCAATCAGCCCCAGCATTTT

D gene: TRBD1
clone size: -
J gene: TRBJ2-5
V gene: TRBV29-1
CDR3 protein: CSVEVWGQGGMAQYF
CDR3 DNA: TGCAGCGTTGAAGTCTGGGGACAGGGTGGAATGGCCCAGTACTTC

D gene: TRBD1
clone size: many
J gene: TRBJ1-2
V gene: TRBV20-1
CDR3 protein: CSARVRDSFNYGYTF
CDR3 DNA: TGCAGTGCTAGAGTTCGGGACAGTTTTAACTATGGCTACACCTTC

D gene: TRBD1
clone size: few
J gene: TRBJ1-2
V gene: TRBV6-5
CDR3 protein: CASSRGGWYGYTF
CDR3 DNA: TGTGCCAGCAGTAGAGGGGGCTGGTATGGCTACACCTTC

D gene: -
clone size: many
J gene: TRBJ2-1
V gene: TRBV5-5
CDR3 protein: CASSFFAGATYNEQFF
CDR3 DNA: TGTGCCAGCAGCTTCTTTGCAGGGGCGACTTACAATGAGCAGTTCTTC

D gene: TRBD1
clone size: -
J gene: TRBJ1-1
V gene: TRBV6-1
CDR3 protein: CASSETNRGISRTEAFF
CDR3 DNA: TGTGCCAGCAGTGAAACCAACAGGGGGATATCGAGAACTGAAGCTTTCTTT

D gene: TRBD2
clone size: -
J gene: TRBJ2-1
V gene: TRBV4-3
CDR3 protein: CASSQDTAGNEQFF
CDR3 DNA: TGCGCCAGCAGCCAAGATACAGCGGGGAATGAGCAGTTCTTC

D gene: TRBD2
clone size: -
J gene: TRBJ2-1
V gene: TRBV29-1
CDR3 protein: CSVDGTTSGGFKGLSSYNEQFF
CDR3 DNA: TGCAGCGTTGATGGGACTACTAGCGGGGGATTTAAGGGGCTAAGCTCCTACAATGAGCAGTTCTTC